The 28 T cell receptor beta chains below come from one sample, sequenced in a study of vaccination effects on CD4 cells after COVID-19. No antigen has been identified for these receptors. Cells that had been cultured for approximately ten days were the source of isolated CD4+ T cells. Each participant was given two doses of one vaccine (BNT162b2 or mRNA-1273). Profiling relied on immunoSEQ multiplex PCR, and the TCRdb table lists in-frame clones only, not all of them. The sample lists 72,000 or so clones; 74% were seen once. The sample was CD4+ T cells from PBMCs cultured without peptide, taken after COVID-19 vaccination. Receptor source: a human donor who received a COVID-19 vaccine.

This clone has more than one count but fewer than ten. The chain carries TRBV5-6 and TRBJ1-2, with D perhaps matching TRBD1 (6 bases). This CDR3 is 13 amino acids long. Germline V gives CDR1 SGHDT, CDR2 YYEEEE. V was pared by 0 bases and J by 4 bases, with 7 bases between. The CDR3 loop is CASSLGGGYGYTF. DNA of the CDR3: TGTGCCAGCAGCTTGGGAGGGGGCTATGGCTACACCTTC.

The chain carries TRBV5-1 and TRBJ2-5, with 10 bases lining up with TRBD2. J gave up 1 base and V 0 bases, and 15 bases lay outside the gene matches. Germline CDR1 SGHRS, CDR2 YFSETQ. The CDR3 runs to 20 residues. The CDR3 here is CASSLVPSGGGGSVQETQYF. The CDR3 DNA follows: TGCGCCAGCAGCTTGGTTCCTAGCGGGGGCGGAGGGTCGGTCCAAGAGACCCAGTACTTC.

This rearrangement joins TRBV28 to TRBJ2-6; D not certain. Germline V lookup: CDR1 MDHEN, CDR2 SYDVKM. V shed 7 bases and J shed 0 bases, with 22 bases lying between them. This CDR3 region has 19 residues. The CDR3 nucleotides are TGTGCCAGCATCGCAGACCGAGACACATGGATCTCTGGGGCCAACGTCCTGACTTTC. Translation: CASIADRDTWISGANVLTF. Filled out from reference TRBV28 and TRBJ2-6, the complete variable domain reads DVKVTQSSRYLVKRTGEKVFLECVQDMDHENMFWYRQDPGLGLRLIYFSYDVKMKEKGDIPEGYSVSREKKERFSLILESASTNQTSMYLCASIADRDTWISGANVLTFGAGSRLTVL.

The chain recombines TRBV2 with TRBJ2-5; unclear D gene. This CDR3 is built from 13 residues. V lost 7 bases to trimming and J lost 1 base, with 10 bases between them. Germline CDR1 reads SNHLY; CDR2 reads FYNNEI. The DNA of the CDR3 is TGTGCCAGCAATAGACACCTCCAAGAGACCCAGTACTTC. Translated, it gives CASNRHLQETQYF.

The CDR3 bases are TGTGCTGTACAGGGGACTTTAGAAGAGACCCAGTACTTC. Its protein is CAVQGTLEETQYF. The chain links TRBV30 to TRBJ2-5, with D tentatively TRBD1 (7 bases). Germline CDR1 is GTSNPN and CDR2 is SVGIG (reference sequence). The CDR3 is 13 residues long. Full variable domain (missing parts from reference TRBV30 and TRBJ2-5): SQTIHQWPATLVQPVGSPLSLECTVEGTSNPNLYWYRQAAGRGLQLLFYSVGIGQISSEVPQNLSASRPQDRQFILSSKKLLLSDSGFYLCAVQGTLEETQYFGPGTRLLVL.

The chain couples TRBV15 to TRBJ2-3; 10 bases are a match to TRBD1. V gave up 3 bases and J gave up 4 bases; unmatched junction bases: 4. Germline values: CDR1 LNHNV, CDR2 YYDKDF (reference sequence). The CDR3 is 15 residues long. The CDR3 reads CATSSGTGDADTQYF. The DNA of the CDR3 is TGTGCCACCAGCAGCGGGACAGGGGACGCAGATACGCAGTATTTT.

V usage is TRBV19 and J usage is TRBJ1-5; D is possibly TRBD1 (5 bases). The germline CDR1 and CDR2 sequences are LNHDA and SQIVND (reference sequence). Trimming took 7 bases from V and 2 from J, leaving 15 bases between them. The length of the CDR3 is 15 residues. This CDR3 is CASKFSRVGNQPQHF. The CDR3, as DNA: TGTGCCAGTAAGTTTAGCAGGGTGGGCAATCAGCCCCAGCATTTT.

This clone appeared once. The chain joins TRBV19 to TRBJ1-2; D perhaps matches TRBD1 (5 bases). V shed 6 bases and J shed 5 bases, with 10 bases lying between them. The CDR3 spans 12 residues. Germline values: CDR1 LNHDA, CDR2 SQIVND (reference sequence). CDR3 DNA sequence: TGTGCCAGTAGCCTCCAGGGATATGGCTACACCTTC. It encodes CASSLQGYGYTF.

This chain uses TRBV5-1 with TRBJ2-5; D might be TRBD1 or TRBD2, each matching 5 bases. Trimming shortened V by 4 bases and J by 5 bases, and 12 bases separated the two germline ends. Per the germline V gene, CDR1 is SGHRS and CDR2 is YFSETQ. The CDR3 has 13 amino acids. The CDR3 loop is CASSRDPKETQYF. The DNA of the CDR3 is TGCGCCAGCAGCCGGGACCCGAAGGAGACCCAGTACTTC.

The rearrangement joins TRBV15 to TRBJ2-5; D is uncertain. The CDR3 covers 16 residues. The V end lost 5 bases, the J end lost 5 bases, and 21 bases lay between the germline ends. The germline gives CDR1 LNHNV, CDR2 YYDKDF (reference sequence). This CDR3 is CATSVVSADPWETQYF. For the CDR3, the DNA is TGTGCCACCAGCGTTGTCTCGGCAGATCCCTGGGAGACCCAGTACTTC.

V gene TRBV28 combines with J gene TRBJ2-7; 11 bases align to TRBD2. Germline values: CDR1 MDHEN, CDR2 SYDVKM. The CDR3 is made up of 16 amino acids. The V gene end was trimmed by 4 bases and the J gene end by 2 bases; junction bases not matched to a gene: 7. DNA of the CDR3: TGTGCCAGCAGTTCCCGACTAGCGGGGCATACCTACGAGCAGTACGTC. Translating it yields CASSSRLAGHTYEQYV.

The V gene is TRBV18, the J gene TRBJ1-3, with D maybe TRBD1 (5 bases). Germline-derived CDR1 and CDR2 are KGHSH and LQKENI. This CDR3 spans 14 amino acids. V dropped 4 bases and J dropped 0 bases, with 7 bases sitting between them. The CDR3, as DNA: TGTGCCAGCTCACGACAGAGCTCTGGAAACACCATATATTTT. Its protein product is CASSRQSSGNTIYF.

The V and J genes are TRBV10-2 and TRBJ1-5, with a tentative D call TRBD1 (6 bases). CDR1 WSHSY and CDR2 SAAADI come from the germline V gene. The CDR3 length is 15 residues. V shed 11 bases and J shed 0 bases, with 17 bases lying between them. DNA of the CDR3: TGCGCCTCCGGAGGGGGGCGAATTAGCAATCAGCCCCAGCATTTT. It translates to CASGGGRISNQPQHF.

J is TRBJ2-3 and V is TRBV6-5; D is unclear. Per the germline V gene, CDR1 is MNHEY and CDR2 is SVGAGI. CDR3 length equals 12 residues. Trimming stripped 6 bases from V and 0 bases from J, with 4 bases between. CDR3 sequence (DNA): TGTGCCAGCAGGGACAGCACAGATACGCAGTATTTT. Its protein is CASRDSTDTQYF.

The rearrangement joins TRBV5-1 to TRBJ1-1, with D uncertain. Deletions cut 4 bases from V and 4 bases from J, with 11 bases between. CDR1 and CDR2 from the germline V gene are SGHRS and YFSETQ. This CDR3 comprises 13 residues. CDR3 in amino acids: CASSIGGSTEAFF. The CDR3 DNA reads TGCGCCAGCAGCATCGGTGGGAGCACTGAAGCTTTCTTT.

The chain's CDR3 is CASSLALLNTGELFF. The CDR3 DNA follows: TGTGCCAGCAGCTTAGCACTTCTTAACACCGGGGAGCTGTTTTTT. This chain links TRBV7-2 with TRBJ2-2; D is unclear. V lost 0 bases to trimming and J lost 2 bases, with 7 bases between them. Germline V gene lookup returns CDR1 SGHTA and CDR2 FQGNSA. The CDR3 is 15 residues long.

The rearrangement links TRBV6-5 to TRBJ2-5; 7 bases agree with TRBD1. The CDR3 covers 11 residues. CDR1 is MNHEY, CDR2 SVGAGI, per germline. Germline trimming cut 5 bases from V and 13 bases from J; bases unmatched to any gene: 7. The CDR3 nucleotides are TGTGCCAGCAGTCCCGGACAGGCGATGTACTTC. This sequence encodes CASSPGQAMYF.

V and J are TRBV30 and TRBJ1-5, with D maybe TRBD1 (5 bases). CDR1 is GTSNPN, CDR2 SVGIG, per germline (reference sequence). The germline V and J ends were trimmed by 5 bases and 3 bases, with 11 bases remaining between them. The CDR3 has 13 amino acids. The CDR3 DNA follows: TGTGCCTGGGCTCCGGGGACCAATCAGCCCCAGCATTTT. Translating it yields CAWAPGTNQPQHF.

This chain joins TRBV6-2 or TRBV6-3 and TRBJ2-5; possible D gene TRBD1, 6 bases. From germline, CDR1 is MNHEY and CDR2 SVGEGT. V shed 5 bases and J shed 1 base, with 17 bases lying between them. The CDR3 has 16 amino acids. The CDR3 DNA follows: TGTGCCAGCAGTCCCCGGCAGGGGACACTCCAAGAGACCCAGTACTTC. It codes for CASSPRQGTLQETQYF.

This clone has only one observation. The chain joins TRBV28 to TRBJ2-7; D unresolved. The CDR3 extends over 12 amino acids. Trimming cost V 8 bases and J 1 base, with 9 bases left between them. Germline CDR1 MDHEN, CDR2 SYDVKM. CDR3 bases: TGTGCCAGCCGTCAAGGATCCTACGAGCAGTACGTC. This sequence encodes CASRQGSYEQYV.

The chain recombines TRBV19 with TRBJ2-3; D not resolved. The germline CDR1 and CDR2 sequences are LNHDA and SQIVND (reference sequence). This CDR3 is built from 11 residues. V was cut by 4 bases and J by 7 bases, with 6 bases left in between. CDR3 sequence (DNA): TGTGCCAGTAGTACGGCAAATACGCAGTATTTT. Protein sequence: CASSTANTQYF.

The V and J genes are TRBV6-5 and TRBJ1-4, with D unclear. V was pared by 2 bases and J by 5 bases, with 6 bases between. Germline V gene lookup returns CDR1 MNHEY and CDR2 SVGAGI. The CDR3 is 13 amino acids. The CDR3 reads CASSYRQNEKLFF. CDR3 coding DNA: TGTGCCAGCAGTTACCGTCAAAATGAAAAACTGTTTTTT.

J is TRBJ1-2 and V is TRBV11-2; D uncertain. The CDR3 is 11 residues long. Trimming removed 1 base from V and 10 bases from J, with 7 bases in between. Germline V CDR1 and CDR2: SGHAT, FQNNGV. CDR3 sequence: CASSLGGHYTF. The CDR3, as DNA: TGTGCCAGCAGCTTAGGGGGTCACTACACCTTC.

The V gene is TRBV5-6, the J gene TRBJ2-7; 9 nucleotides agree with TRBD1. The CDR3 covers 15 residues. Losses at the gene ends were 2 bases for V and 4 bases for J; bases not matched to a gene: 7. Germline V gene lookup returns CDR1 SGHDT and CDR2 YYEEEE. CDR3 sequence reads: CASSFRGTGIYEQYV. The CDR3 coding sequence is TGTGCCAGCAGCTTTAGAGGGACAGGGATTTACGAGCAGTACGTC.

This clone was observed a few times. Written as DNA, the CDR3 is TGTGCCAGCAGCCAGTGGACCGGGGAGCTGTTTTTT. This codes for CASSQWTGELFF. V gene TRBV3-1 (or the pseudogene TRBV3-2) combines with J gene TRBJ2-2; no reliable D call. The V end was cut by 3 bases, the J end by 5 bases, with 4 bases between. The CDR3 totals 12 residues. Germline CDR1 is LGHDT and CDR2 is YNNKEL (reference sequence).

This rearrangement joins TRBV7-3 to TRBJ2-1; 8 nucleotides agree with TRBD2. The CDR3 loop spans 16 amino acids. J lost 4 bases, V lost 8 bases, and 13 bases had no gene match. Per the germline V gene, CDR1 is SGHTA and CDR2 is FQGTGA. The CDR3 is CASGLWVAGSYNEQFF. The CDR3 coding sequence is TGTGCCAGCGGTCTATGGGTAGCGGGGTCTTACAATGAGCAGTTCTTC.

This CDR3 is CASSPGQGGQPQHF. For the CDR3, the DNA is TGTGCCAGCAGTCCGGGACAGGGCGGTCAGCCCCAGCATTTT. This chain uses TRBV2 with TRBJ1-5; 9 bases are a match to TRBD1. After removal of 5 bases from V and 6 bases from J, the junction contained 5 bases not matched to a gene. The length of the CDR3 is 14 residues. Germline V gene lookup returns CDR1 SNHLY and CDR2 FYNNEI.

V and J are TRBV7-3 and TRBJ2-1; D gene ambiguous. Trimming left V 1 base short and J 3 bases short, with 10 bases between. The germline V gene has CDR1 SGHTA and CDR2 FQGTGA. The CDR3 covers 15 residues. The CDR3 nucleotides read TGTGCCAGCAGCTTAAAGGTGGTTAGCTACAATGAGCAGTTCTTC. This gives the protein CASSLKVVSYNEQFF.